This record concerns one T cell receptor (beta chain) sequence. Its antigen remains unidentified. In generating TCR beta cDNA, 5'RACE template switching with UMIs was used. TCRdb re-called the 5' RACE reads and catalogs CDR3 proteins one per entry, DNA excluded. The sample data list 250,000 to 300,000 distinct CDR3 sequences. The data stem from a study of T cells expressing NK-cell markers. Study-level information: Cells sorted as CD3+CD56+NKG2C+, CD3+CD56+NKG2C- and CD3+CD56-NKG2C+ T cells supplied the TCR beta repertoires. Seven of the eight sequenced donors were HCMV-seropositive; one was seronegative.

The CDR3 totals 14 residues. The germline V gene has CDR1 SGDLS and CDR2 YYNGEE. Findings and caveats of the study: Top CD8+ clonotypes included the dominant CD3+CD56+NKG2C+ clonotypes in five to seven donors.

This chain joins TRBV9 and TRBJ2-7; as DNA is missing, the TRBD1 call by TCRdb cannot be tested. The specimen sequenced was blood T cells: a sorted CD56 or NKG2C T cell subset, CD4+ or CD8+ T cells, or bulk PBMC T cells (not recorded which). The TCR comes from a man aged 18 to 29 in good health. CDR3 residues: CASSVAGGGYEQYF.